These 16 T cell receptor beta chains were sequenced from one sample in a study of T cell responses to AZD1222 COVID-19 vaccine. Only in-frame clones appear in the TCRdb table, and some are missing; sequencing was by immunoSEQ multiplex PCR. Of around 140,000 clones detected, about 93% appear once; the ten largest clones hold 9.1%. This sample comprised peripheral blood, obtained on day 0 of AZD1222 vaccination. Receptors were obtained from an adult in good health.

The V and J genes are TRBV1 and TRBJ1-2. TRBV1 is shown as a pseudogene. The CDR3 spans 14 residues. This chain's CDR3 is CTSSQEGVNYGYTF. The CDR3 DNA follows: TGCACCAGCAGCCAAGAGGGAGTTAACTATGGCTACACCTTC.

The chain couples TRBV19 to TRBJ1-4, with 9 bases matching TRBD1. Germline V lookup: CDR1 LNHDA, CDR2 SQIVND (reference sequence). Losses at the gene ends were 2 bases for V and 6 bases for J; bases not matched to a gene: 7. The CDR3 totals 16 residues. CDR3 in amino acids: CASSITGGSGHEKLFF. The CDR3 nucleotides read TGTGCCAGTAGTATAACAGGGGGCAGTGGGCATGAAAAACTGTTTTTT.

This chain links TRBV6-5 with TRBJ1-1; no definite D call. The CDR3 is 11 residues long. V lost 11 bases, J lost 2 bases, and 9 bases lay in between. Germline CDR1 reads MNHEY; CDR2 reads SVGAGI. For the CDR3, the DNA is TGTGCCGGAACAAAAAACACTGAAGCTTTCTTT. Translation gives CAGTKNTEAFF.

The genes are TRBV5-6 and TRBJ1-1; TRBD1 might be the D (5 bases). V lost 3 bases and J 0 bases, leaving 12 bases between the germline ends. The germline V gene encodes CDR1 SGHDT and CDR2 YYEEEE. This CDR3 spans 15 amino acids. CDR3 region: CASSWGSRMNTEAFF. CDR3 DNA sequence: TGTGCCAGCAGCTGGGGGAGTCGCATGAACACTGAAGCTTTCTTT.

The chain couples TRBV19 to TRBJ1-3; D is undetermined. Trimming removed 10 bases from V and 1 base from J, with 14 bases in between. This CDR3 spans 14 amino acids. Germline V gene data show CDR1 as LNHDA and CDR2 as SQIVND (reference sequence). The CDR3 loop is CATSPGWSGNTIYF. CDR3 DNA: TGTGCCACCTCGCCCGGCTGGTCTGGAAACACCATATATTTT.

This clone was seen only once. The chain employs TRBV28 and TRBJ2-1, with 8 bases that match TRBD1. Per germline, CDR1 MDHEN and CDR2 SYDVKM. CDR3 length equals 15 residues. The V segment lost 4 bases and the J segment 4 bases; nucleotides outside the gene matches: 6. The chain's CDR3 is CASSSSDRVYNEQFF. The CDR3 coding sequence is TGTGCCAGCAGTTCCTCGGACAGGGTGTACAATGAGCAGTTCTTC.

V and J are TRBV12-3 or TRBV12-4 and TRBJ1-4; 7 positions match TRBD1. The junction had 6 bases not matched to a gene; V was cut back by 3 bases and J by 14 bases. The CDR3 runs to 12 residues. As DNA, the CDR3 is TGTGCCAGCAGTTTTAGACAGGGAGAGCTGTTTTTT. This sequence encodes CASSFRQGELFF.

In this sample, this clone turned up once. CDR3 amino acids: CSVLPGAGLEQYF. The CDR3 DNA reads TGCAGCGTTCTCCCAGGGGCAGGGCTCGAGCAGTACTTC. The chain employs TRBV29-1 and TRBJ2-7; maybe TRBD1 (6 bases). With 5 bases removed from V and 6 bases from J, the gap between germline ends came to 17 bases. Germline assignment: CDR1 SQVTM and CDR2 ANQGSEA. The CDR3 totals 13 residues.

The rearrangement uses TRBV18 and TRBJ2-7; 8 bases fit TRBD1. The CDR3 contains 14 residues. Per the germline V gene, CDR1 is KGHSH and CDR2 is LQKENI. V dropped 3 bases and J dropped 3; count of bases not matched to a gene: 4. The CDR3 loop reads CASSPGQESYEQYF. The CDR3 nucleotides are TGTGCCAGCTCACCGGGACAGGAGAGCTACGAGCAGTACTTC.

J is TRBJ2-7 and V is TRBV28; weak D call: TRBD2 (6 bases). Deletions cut 6 bases from V and 7 bases from J, with 10 bases between. The CDR3 spans 11 residues. Looked up from germline, CDR1 is MDHEN and CDR2 is SYDVKM. The CDR3 is CASRGTREQYF. The CDR3 DNA sequence: TGTGCCAGCAGGGGGACTCGGGAGCAGTACTTC.

This clone was seen only once. The rearrangement uses TRBV6-5 and TRBJ2-6; D call uncertain. V was pared by 5 bases and J by 1 base, with 6 bases between. Per the germline V gene, CDR1 is MNHEY and CDR2 is SVGAGI. CDR3 length: 14 residues. CDR3 residues: CASSTLSGANVLTF. CDR3 coding DNA: TGTGCCAGCAGTACACTTTCTGGGGCCAACGTCCTGACTTTC.

DNA of the CDR3: TGTGCCAGTAGTAGCAGGGGGCAAAGTGGAAACACCATATATTTT. This sequence encodes CASSSRGQSGNTIYF. The genes are TRBV19 and TRBJ1-3, with TRBD1 matching 8 bases. This CDR3 region has 15 residues. Looked up from germline, CDR1 is LNHDA and CDR2 is SQIVND (reference sequence). The V gene end was trimmed by 4 bases and the J gene end by 3 bases; junction bases not matched to a gene: 5.

This CDR3 reads CASSSGATNTEAFF. The CDR3, as DNA: TGTGCCAGCAGTTCTGGGGCGACGAACACTGAAGCTTTCTTT. The chain is built from TRBV6-5 and TRBJ1-1; maybe TRBD1 (5 bases). The germline V gene encodes CDR1 MNHEY and CDR2 SVGAGI. The CDR3 is made up of 14 amino acids. V was clipped by 4 bases and J by 1 base, with 10 bases between them.

This sequence joins TRBV11-3 and TRBJ1-2; TRBD1 aligns across 8 bases. Germline CDR1 SGHNT, CDR2 YENEEA. With V trimmed by 1 base and J by 2 bases, 12 bases remained unmatched. This CDR3 region has 18 residues. DNA for the CDR3: TGTGCCAGCAGCTTAGGGAGACAGGGGTCTGGATGGAACTATGGCTACACCTTC. Translation: CASSLGRQGSGWNYGYTF.

This chain links TRBV6-2 or TRBV6-3 with TRBJ1-2, with a possible D match to TRBD1 (5 bases). The CDR3 sequence is 14 residues long. V gave up 2 bases and J gave up 8 bases, with 15 bases separating them. Germline V lookup: CDR1 MNHEY, CDR2 SVGEGT. DNA of the CDR3: TGTGCCAGCAGTTACCGACCAGGGATTAGAGGCTACACCTTC. Encoded protein: CASSYRPGIRGYTF.

This clone came up once. V is TRBV2 and J is TRBJ2-3; possible D gene TRBD2, 6 bases. The V end was cut by 3 bases, the J end by 1 base, with 14 bases between. CDR3 length: 16 residues. Germline lookup yields CDR1 SNHLY and CDR2 FYNNEI. CDR3 protein: CASSEFRGFRTDTQYF. CDR3 bases: TGTGCCAGCAGTGAGTTTCGGGGGTTTCGCACAGATACGCAGTATTTT.